These 18 T cell receptor beta chains originate from one sample sequenced in a study of cytomegalovirus exposure and HLA in healthy donors. The PCR contained 60 Vbeta and 13 Jbeta primers. TCRdb's copy holds only in-frame clones and misses some; the assay was immunoSEQ multiplex PCR. The sample comprises around 110,000 clones, roughly 72% of which are singletons, and about 8% rests with the top ten. The material sequenced was PBMCs. These receptors came from a man younger than 40 in good health and CMV-seronegative.

The chain combines TRBV7-9 with TRBJ2-5; 14 nucleotides agree with TRBD2. There are 18 residues in the CDR3. CDR1 SEHNR and CDR2 FQNEAQ come from the germline V gene (reference sequence). V gave up 1 base and J gave up 2 bases; unmatched junction bases: 6. The CDR3 DNA follows: TGTGCCAGCAGCTTAGACGGACTAGCGGGAGGAGCACAAGAGACCCAGTACTTC. As protein: CASSLDGLAGGAQETQYF.

The CDR3 region has the DNA TGTGCCAGCAGTCAGTCCTATGGCTACACCTTC. This sequence encodes CASSQSYGYTF. This rearrangement joins TRBV6-6 to TRBJ1-2; D uncertain. CDR1 is MNHNY, CDR2 SVGAGI, per germline (reference sequence). Trimming left V 5 bases short and J 4 bases short, with 5 bases between. There are 11 residues in the CDR3.

V usage is TRBV2 and J usage is TRBJ2-7; 9 nucleotides align to TRBD1. The CDR3 is 12 residues long. Trimming removed 5 bases from V and 12 bases from J; junction bases left unmatched: 8. Germline V gives CDR1 SNHLY, CDR2 FYNNEI. The CDR3: CASSPDRGARYF. The CDR3 bases are TGTGCCAGCAGTCCCGACAGGGGGGCTCGGTACTTC.

The V and J genes are TRBV5-4 and TRBJ1-4; maybe TRBD1 (5 bases). The CDR3 covers 16 residues. The V gene's germline CDR1 is SGHNT and CDR2 YYREEE (reference sequence). V gave up 4 bases and J gave up 2 bases, with 15 bases separating them. The CDR3, as DNA: TGTGCCAGCAGCACCCGTGGGGCTGCGACTAATGAAAAACTGTTTTTT. This codes for CASSTRGAATNEKLFF.

The chain combines TRBV2 with TRBJ2-2; D is perhaps TRBD2 (5 bases). Germline V gene data show CDR1 as SNHLY and CDR2 as FYNNEI. The CDR3 spans 13 residues. Trimming pared 7 bases from V and 4 bases from J, leaving 10 bases between. CDR3 in amino acids: CASTPSGTGELFF. CDR3 bases: TGTGCCAGCACCCCCAGCGGCACCGGGGAGCTGTTTTTT.

The rearrangement links TRBV27 to TRBJ1-2; possible D gene TRBD1, 5 bases. The V and J ends lost 6 bases and 4 bases respectively, with 12 bases between them. Germline lookup yields CDR1 MNHEY and CDR2 SMNVEV (reference sequence). The CDR3 is 13 amino acids. The CDR3 protein is CASSPQGSYGYTF. The CDR3 DNA is TGTGCCAGCAGCCCCCAGGGTTCCTATGGCTACACCTTC.

This chain joins TRBV2 and TRBJ1-4; 9 bases match TRBD1. V trimming: 8 bases; J trimming: 7 bases; junction bases outside the gene matches: 14. This CDR3 comprises 16 residues. Germline V gene sequence: CDR1 SNHLY, CDR2 FYNNEI. The CDR3 bases are TGTGCCAGCCATACCACCGTGGACAGGGGCGCTGAAAAACTGTTTTTT. Translation gives CASHTTVDRGAEKLFF.

The rearrangement uses TRBV5-1 and TRBJ1-2; 11 bases are shared with TRBD1. Unmatched junction bases numbered 6, after V lost 0 bases and J lost 2 bases. Germline V gene data show CDR1 as SGHRS and CDR2 as YFSETQ. CDR3 length: 17 residues. CDR3 nucleotides: TGCGCCAGCAGCTTGGCCGGTTGGGACAGGGGGAACTATGGCTACACCTTC. Amino acids: CASSLAGWDRGNYGYTF.

V is TRBV19 and J is TRBJ2-7; 8 bases match TRBD1. The V gene end was trimmed by 5 bases and the J gene end by 4 bases; junction bases not matched to a gene: 10. CDR3 size: 15 residues. Germline V gene lookup returns CDR1 LNHDA and CDR2 SQIVND (reference sequence). In DNA form, the CDR3 reads TGTGCCAGTAGTGGGGAGGCGACAGGGGTATACGAGCAGTACTTC. Amino acids: CASSGEATGVYEQYF.

The CDR3 DNA sequence: TGTGCCAGCAGTGAAGCGTCCGGGACTAGCACAGAGACCCAGTACTTC. Protein sequence: CASSEASGTSTETQYF. This chain connects TRBV2 to TRBJ2-5, with 9 bases lining up with TRBD2. Trimming at V came to 0 bases and at J to 4 bases, leaving 6 bases not matched to a gene. This CDR3 has 16 amino acids. Germline V gene lookup returns CDR1 SNHLY and CDR2 FYNNEI.

The rearrangement uses TRBV18 and TRBJ2-1; 7 nucleotides match TRBD1. This CDR3 contains 14 residues. Germline-derived CDR1 and CDR2 are KGHSH and LQKENI. The V gene end was trimmed by 1 base and the J gene end by 7 bases; junction bases not matched to a gene: 4. In DNA form, the CDR3 reads TGTGCCAGCTCACCACGAGACAGGGAAAATGAGCAGTTCTTC. The encoded protein is CASSPRDRENEQFF. Filled out from reference TRBV18 and TRBJ2-1, the complete variable domain reads NAGVMQNPRHLVRRRGQEARLRCSPMKGHSHVYWYRQLPEEGLKFMVYLQKENIIDESGMPKERFSAEFPKEGPSILRIQQVVRGDSAAYFCASSPRDRENEQFFGPGTRLTVL.

V and J are TRBV2 and TRBJ1-2; D might be TRBD1 (5 bases). CDR1 and CDR2 (germline): SNHLY, FYNNEI. The CDR3 contains 13 residues. V was trimmed by 1 base and J by 7 bases, leaving 10 bases between them. DNA for the CDR3: TGTGCCAGCAGTGAAGACCCGGGACTTGGCTACACCTTC. Translating it yields CASSEDPGLGYTF.

CDR3 protein: CSVTYGSYEQYF. In DNA form, the CDR3 reads TGCAGCGTCACTTACGGCTCCTACGAGCAGTACTTC. V and J are TRBV29-1 and TRBJ2-7; D remains ambiguous. V lost 6 bases to trimming and J lost 0 bases, with 9 bases between them. This CDR3 comprises 12 residues. Germline V gene lookup returns CDR1 SQVTM and CDR2 ANQGSEA.

The J gene is TRBJ1-2, the V gene TRBV6-1, with D unresolved. There are 14 residues in the CDR3. Trimming cost V 0 bases and J 3 bases, with 8 bases left between them. Germline assignment: CDR1 MNHNS and CDR2 SASEGT. The CDR3: CASSEAVHHYGYTF. CDR3 DNA sequence: TGTGCCAGCAGTGAAGCGGTACACCACTATGGCTACACCTTC.

This rearrangement joins TRBV6-5 to TRBJ1-4, with a tentative D call TRBD1 (5 bases). CDR3 length: 15 amino acids. Trimming took off 8 bases at V and 3 bases at J, with 16 bases between the two ends. Germline V gene sequence: CDR1 MNHEY, CDR2 SVGAGI. The CDR3 is CASPPTPGPNEKLFF. In DNA, the CDR3 is TGTGCCAGCCCCCCGACCCCAGGGCCTAATGAAAAACTGTTTTTT.

V and J are TRBV6-1 and TRBJ2-7; weak D call: TRBD2 (6 bases). CDR3 length equals 14 residues. Looked up from germline, CDR1 is MNHNS and CDR2 is SASEGT. The V and J ends lost 11 bases and 0 bases respectively, with 17 bases between them. CDR3 bases: TGTGCCTCCCGGCTAGCGAGGAGCTCCTACGAGCAGTACTTC. Translation gives CASRLARSSYEQYF.

The rearrangement joins TRBV27 to TRBJ2-5; 9 bases match TRBD1. V gave up 8 bases and J gave up 4 bases; unmatched junction bases: 8. CDR1 and CDR2 (germline): MNHEY, SMNVEV (reference sequence). The CDR3 consists of 14 residues. The DNA for the CDR3 is TGTGCCAGCGGGACAGGGACAGGGTTAGAGACCCAGTACTTC. Its translation: CASGTGTGLETQYF.

Of note for this clone: Germline and junction disagree at one end, which may indicate a read error. V gene TRBV7-9 combines with J gene TRBJ2-1; a weak D match, TRBD2 (6 bases). The germline V gene has CDR1 SEHNR and CDR2 FQNEAQ (reference sequence). The CDR3 is 13 residues long. The CDR3 protein is CASSPRGYNERFF. CDR3 bases: TGTGCCAGCAGCCCCCGGGGGTACAATGAGCGGTTCTTC.